A single sample gave rise to the 2 T cell receptor beta chains below, sequenced in a study of blood T cell repertoires in COVID-19. The method was immunoSEQ multiplex PCR; TCRdb's version includes in-frame clones alone and lacks a portion of them. Of tens of thousands of clones in the sample, about 87% were seen once. Sequencing was performed on peripheral blood. The origin of the receptors is a human donor with active COVID-19. The donor label of this sample is uncertain.

The rearrangement joins TRBV5-8 to TRBJ2-2; D is ambiguous. Germline CDR1 and CDR2: SGHTS and YDEGEE. V lost 0 bases to trimming and J lost 7 bases, with 16 bases between them. This CDR3 is 16 amino acids long. The CDR3 region has the DNA TGTGCCAGCAGCTTGGATAGTACGGGTTATGACGGGGAGCTGTTTTTT. Encoded protein: CASSLDSTGYDGELFF. The full variable domain, rest sourced from reference TRBV5-8 and TRBJ2-2, is EAGVTQSPTHLIKTRGQQATLRCSPISGHTSVYWYQQALGLGLQFLLWYDEGEERNRGNFPPRFSGRQFPNYSSELNVNALELEDSALYLCASSLDSTGYDGELFFGEGSRLTVL.

V and J are TRBV9 and TRBJ1-1; D remains ambiguous. The CDR3 length is 14 residues. Germline loops: CDR1 SGDLS, CDR2 YYNGEE. The V and J ends lost 0 bases and 6 bases respectively, with 12 bases between them. For the CDR3, the DNA is TGTGCCAGCAGCGTAGATCCAGTTGAATCTGAAGCTTTCTTT. This codes for CASSVDPVESEAFF.